The clone carrying this T cell receptor (beta chain) has at least ten counts. Its target is unknown. The data originate from a study of early T cells in non-severe SARS-CoV-2 infection. TCRdb redid the calling of the 5' RACE reads with MiXCR, one entry per CDR3 protein. The sample comprises under 45,000 distinct CDR3 sequences, less than 7.5% of which are singletons, and around a quarter rests with the top ten. The CDR3 sequence is 14 residues long. V shed 5 bases, J shed 3 bases, and the junction held 4 bases outside the gene matches. The germline CDR1 and CDR2 sequences are SGHAT and FQDESV (reference sequence). Study-wide findings and caveats: CD4 and private specificities were missed by VDJdb matching, which favored anti-spike CD8 responses.

Specimen: whole blood, collected at baseline. This sequence was found in an adult who was a healthcare worker with PCR-confirmed SARS-CoV-2 infection or an uninfected control (not recorded which). The chain recombines TRBV11-1 with TRBJ2-5, with TRBD2 matching 9 bases. Here the CDR3 reads CASSPRLAEETQYF. In nucleotides, the CDR3 is TGTGCCAGCAGCCCCAGACTAGCGGAAGAGACCCAGTACTTC.